This entry is about one TCR beta chain. Its cognate antigen has yet to be identified. Base qualities are missing; no much larger clone stands one base away. This sample is part of a study of T cell repertoires in cytomegalovirus infection (dated by TCRdb to between 2019 and 2020). Broadly, across the study: Donor HLA type was relevant to the analysis, as public TCR beta signatures indicated carriage of CMV infection together with the matching HLA type. The study at large found these results: In both this cohort and an independent cohort of several hundred donors, the cumulative frequency of public TCR beta family members distinguished carriers of CMV infection plus the relevant HLA type. In the ex vivo response, HLA-C-restricted CMV-specific TCR beta clonotypes were dominant, and in two of eight donors the single most frequent clonotype came from this HLA-C-restricted group.

The run used an Illumina HiSeq 1500. In-frame beta chains were kept once TCRdb had trimmed the public reads at Q25 with fastp and called clones with MiXCR. For every CDR3 protein sequence, its rows merge into one entry that carries the most common genes and DNA. Here the sample has 680,000 or so distinct CDR3 sequences; about 40% occur a single time. The leading ten clones occupy 2.8% of the sample. The CDR3 numbers 15 residues from cysteine through phenylalanine. Only the CDR3 region is kept as DNA, spanning 45 bases read in frame from base 1. Based on the germline V gene, the CDR1 and CDR2 sequences are SGHTA and FQGNSA. V loses 1 base of germline sequence and J loses 5 bases, and the interval between the two ends is 14 bases.

This TCR derives from a human donor in good health (CMV status not recorded). Some clones in this sample may be carry-over from other donors' samples. The chain is assembled from TRBV7-2 and TRBJ1-2; the D gene identity is not certain. Material for sequencing was PBMCs. The DNA reads TGTGCCAGCAGCTTAGGTCTGGACGGGAGATATGGCTACACCTTC. It codes for CASSLGLDGRYGYTF.